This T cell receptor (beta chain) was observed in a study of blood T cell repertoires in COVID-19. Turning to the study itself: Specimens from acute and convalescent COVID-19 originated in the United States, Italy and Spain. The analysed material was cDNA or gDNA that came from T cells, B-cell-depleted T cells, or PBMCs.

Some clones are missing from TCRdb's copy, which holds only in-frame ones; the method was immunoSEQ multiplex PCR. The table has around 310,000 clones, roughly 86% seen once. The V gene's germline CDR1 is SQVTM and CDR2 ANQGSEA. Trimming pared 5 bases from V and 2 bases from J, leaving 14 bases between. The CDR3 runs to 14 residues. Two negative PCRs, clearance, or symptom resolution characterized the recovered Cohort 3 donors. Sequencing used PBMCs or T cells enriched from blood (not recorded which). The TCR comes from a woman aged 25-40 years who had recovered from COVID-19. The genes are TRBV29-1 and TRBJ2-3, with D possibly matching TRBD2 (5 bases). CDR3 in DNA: TGCAGCGTTTCTGACTACCATTTCACAGATACGCAGTATTTT. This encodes CSVSDYHFTDTQYF.